This T cell receptor (beta chain) was recovered during a study of blood T cell repertoires in COVID-19. In the study overall: Spain, Italy and the United States supplied samples that represented acute and convalescent COVID-19. The analysed material was cDNA or gDNA that came from T cells, B-cell-depleted T cells, or PBMCs.

This clone was seen a single time. Germline CDR1 reads SGHDT; CDR2 reads YYEEEE. The CDR3 totals 16 residues. The trim removed 2 bases at V and 4 bases at J, leaving 11 bases unmatched. Per the original data handling: For nucleated cells, counts were estimated from reference gene primer amplification. TCRdb's table, derived via immunoSEQ multiplex PCR, lists solely in-frame clones and lacks some. Clonal size and the V and J genes are those of that table, whereas D and trimming came from the DNA. Here the sample spans around 130,000 clones, approximately 84% being singletons. V and J are TRBV5-6 and TRBJ1-2, with 7 bases fitting TRBD1. Sequenced sample: peripheral blood. The sequence was collected from an elderly woman with acute or convalescent COVID-19. CDR3 nucleotide sequence: TGTGCCAGCAGCTTAAGGACAGGAGCCTTCTTCTATGGCTACACCTTC. Translating gives CASSLRTGAFFYGYTF.